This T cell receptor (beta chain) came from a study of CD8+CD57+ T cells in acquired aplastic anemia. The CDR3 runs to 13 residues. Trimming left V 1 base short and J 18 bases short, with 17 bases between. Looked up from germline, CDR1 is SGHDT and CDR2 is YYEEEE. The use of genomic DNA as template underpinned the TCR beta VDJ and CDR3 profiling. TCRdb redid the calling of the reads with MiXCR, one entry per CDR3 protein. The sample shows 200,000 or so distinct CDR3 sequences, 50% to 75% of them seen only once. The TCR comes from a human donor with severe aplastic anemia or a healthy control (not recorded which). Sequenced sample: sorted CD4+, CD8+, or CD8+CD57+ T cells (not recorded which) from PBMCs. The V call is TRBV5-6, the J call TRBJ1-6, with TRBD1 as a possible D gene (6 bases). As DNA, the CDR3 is TGTGCCAGCAGCTTGAAGGCGAGGACAGACCACCACTTT. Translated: CASSLKARTDHHF.